The 4 T cell receptor beta chains presented below share a single source sample, sequenced in a study of T cell responses to AZD1222 COVID-19 vaccine. Generated by immunoSEQ multiplex PCR, the TCRdb table keeps only in-frame clones and is missing some. The sample lists 90,000 to 95,000 clones; about 89% were seen once. Specimen: peripheral blood, collected on day 0 of AZD1222 vaccination. These receptors were collected from an adult in good health.

The chain carries TRBV11-2 and TRBJ1-2, with unresolved D. Per germline, CDR1 SGHAT and CDR2 FQNNGV. V lost 5 bases, J lost 3 bases, and 10 bases lay in between. The CDR3 is 13 amino acids. CDR3 nucleotide sequence: TGTGCCAGCAGCAGTAGGCCGGACTATGGCTACACCTTC. Its protein product is CASSSRPDYGYTF.

This clone was observed a single time. The gene calls are TRBV7-3 and TRBJ1-1, with D maybe TRBD1 (5 bases). The CDR3 is made up of 14 amino acids. Germline CDR1 and CDR2: SGHTA and FQGTGA. Trimming cost V 5 bases and J 3 bases, with 13 bases left between them. This CDR3 reads CASSPNGGDTEAFF. The CDR3 nucleotides read TGTGCCAGCAGCCCGAACGGGGGGGACACTGAAGCTTTCTTT.

The chain couples TRBV28 to TRBJ2-5; D is perhaps TRBD1 (6 bases). The V gene lost 7 bases and the J gene lost 2 bases, with 11 bases spanning the gap. The CDR3 is made up of 13 amino acids. From germline, CDR1 is MDHEN and CDR2 SYDVKM. Here the CDR3 reads CASTEGGQETQYF. Here the CDR3 DNA reads TGTGCCAGCACCGAAGGGGGACAAGAGACCCAGTACTTC.

The chain uses TRBV20-1 and TRBJ1-2; tentatively, D is TRBD1 (6 bases). The CDR3 length is 14 residues. Germline CDR1 reads DFQATT; CDR2 reads SNEGSKA (reference sequence). The ends were cut back, 3 bases at V and 5 bases at J, with 16 bases in the middle. CDR3 residues: CSASPPAGVYGYTF. DNA for the CDR3: TGCAGTGCTAGTCCCCCTGCAGGGGTTTATGGCTACACCTTC.